The sequence of this T cell receptor (beta chain) was determined in a study of blood T cell repertoires in COVID-19. The length of the CDR3 is 15 residues. After removal of 2 bases from V and 5 bases from J, the junction contained 5 bases not matched to a gene. Per the germline V gene, CDR1 is SGHTS and CDR2 is YDEGEE. The study counted Cohort 3 donors as recovered given two negative PCRs, clearance, or symptom resolution. Source study methods: Amplification of reference gene primers provided the estimated nucleated cell counts. Profiling relied on immunoSEQ multiplex PCR, and the TCRdb table lists in-frame clones only, not all of them. V, J and clone size are taken as reported in that table, and D and trimming were inferred from the DNA itself. The data show 200,000 to 250,000 clones, under 85% seen once.

This TCR was sampled from a man aged 55 to 69 who had recovered from COVID-19. V is TRBV5-8 and J is TRBJ1-2, with 11 bases identical to TRBD1. The sample consisted of PBMCs or T cells enriched from blood (not recorded which). This chain's CDR3 is CASSFSGTGGYGYTF. The CDR3 region has the DNA TGTGCCAGCAGCTTCTCCGGGACAGGGGGTTATGGCTACACCTTC.